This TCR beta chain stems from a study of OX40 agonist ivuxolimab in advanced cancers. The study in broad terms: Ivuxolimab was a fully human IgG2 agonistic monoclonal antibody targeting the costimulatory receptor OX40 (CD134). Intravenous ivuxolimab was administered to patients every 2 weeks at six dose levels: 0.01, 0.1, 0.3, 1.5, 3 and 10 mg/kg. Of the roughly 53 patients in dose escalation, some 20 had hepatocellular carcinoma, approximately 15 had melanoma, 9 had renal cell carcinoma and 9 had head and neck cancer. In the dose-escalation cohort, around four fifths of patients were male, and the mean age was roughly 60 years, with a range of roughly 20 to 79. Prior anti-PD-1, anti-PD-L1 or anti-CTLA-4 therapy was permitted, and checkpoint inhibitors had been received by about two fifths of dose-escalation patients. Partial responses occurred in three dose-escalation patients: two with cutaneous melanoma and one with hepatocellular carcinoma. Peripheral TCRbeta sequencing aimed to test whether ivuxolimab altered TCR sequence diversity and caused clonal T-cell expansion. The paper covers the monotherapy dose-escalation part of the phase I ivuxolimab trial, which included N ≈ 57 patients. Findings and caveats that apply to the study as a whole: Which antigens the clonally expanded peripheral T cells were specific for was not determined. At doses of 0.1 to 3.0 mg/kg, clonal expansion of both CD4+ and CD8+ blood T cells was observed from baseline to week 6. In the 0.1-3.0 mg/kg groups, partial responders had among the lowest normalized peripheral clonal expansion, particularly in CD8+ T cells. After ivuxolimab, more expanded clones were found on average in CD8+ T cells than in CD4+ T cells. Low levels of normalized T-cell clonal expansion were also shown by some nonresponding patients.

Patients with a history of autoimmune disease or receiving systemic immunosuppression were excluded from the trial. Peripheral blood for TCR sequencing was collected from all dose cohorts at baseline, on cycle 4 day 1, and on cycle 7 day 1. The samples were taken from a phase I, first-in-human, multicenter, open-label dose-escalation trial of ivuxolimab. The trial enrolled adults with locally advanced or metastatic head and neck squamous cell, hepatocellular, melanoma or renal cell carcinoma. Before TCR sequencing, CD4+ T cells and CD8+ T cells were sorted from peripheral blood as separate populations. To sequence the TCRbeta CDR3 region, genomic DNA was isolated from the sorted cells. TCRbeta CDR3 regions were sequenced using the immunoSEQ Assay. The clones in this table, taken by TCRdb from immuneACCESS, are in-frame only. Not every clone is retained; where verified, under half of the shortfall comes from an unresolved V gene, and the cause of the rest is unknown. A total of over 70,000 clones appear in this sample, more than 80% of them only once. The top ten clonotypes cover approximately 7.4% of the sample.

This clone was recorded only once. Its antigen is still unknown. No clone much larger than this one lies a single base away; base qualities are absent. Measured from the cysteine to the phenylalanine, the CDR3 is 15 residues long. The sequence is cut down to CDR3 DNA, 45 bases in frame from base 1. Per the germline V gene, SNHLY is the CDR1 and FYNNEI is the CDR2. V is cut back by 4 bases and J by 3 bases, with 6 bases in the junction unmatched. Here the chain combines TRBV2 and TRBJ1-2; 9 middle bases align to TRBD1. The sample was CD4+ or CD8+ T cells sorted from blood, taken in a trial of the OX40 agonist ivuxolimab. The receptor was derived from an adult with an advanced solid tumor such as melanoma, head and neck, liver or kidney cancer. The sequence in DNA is TGTGCCAGCAGTGGACTCCGGGACAGGGACTATGGCTACACCTTC. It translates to CASSGLRDRDYGYTF.